One sample yielded the 23 T cell receptor beta chains listed below, sequenced in a study of cytomegalovirus exposure and HLA in healthy donors. PCR used 60 Vbeta primers and 13 Jbeta primers. Clones were sequenced by immunoSEQ multiplex PCR, and TCRdb holds only the in-frame ones, with some missing. The table includes under 150,000 clones, roughly 79% detected once. Specimen: PBMCs. The source is a man under 40 in good health and CMV-seronegative.

V usage is TRBV7-9 and J usage is TRBJ2-7, with 7 bases matching TRBD2. Losses at the gene ends were 0 bases for V and 4 bases for J; bases not matched to a gene: 6. CDR1 and CDR2 from the germline V gene are SEHNR and FQNEAQ (reference sequence). The CDR3 runs to 15 residues. CDR3 DNA: TGTGCCAGCAGCTTAGCGGGGGAGGGCCGATACGAGCAGTACTTC. It is translated as CASSLAGEGRYEQYF. Combining the CDR3 with reference TRBV7-9 and TRBJ2-7 gives the whole variable domain DTGVSQNPRHKITKRGQNVTFRCDPISEHNRLYWYRQTLGQGPEFLTYFQNEAQLEKSRLLSDRFSAERPKGSFSTLEIQRTEQGDSAMYLCASSLAGEGRYEQYFGPGTRLTVT.

V is TRBV2 and J is TRBJ2-7, with no clear D. V was cut by 4 bases and J by 11 bases, with 15 bases left in between. This CDR3 has 12 amino acids. Germline V CDR1 and CDR2: SNHLY, FYNNEI. The CDR3 spells CASSGPGLSEYF. The DNA for the CDR3 is TGTGCCAGCAGTGGTCCCGGGTTATCGGAGTACTTC.

The chain is built from TRBV13 and TRBJ2-1, with D possibly being TRBD2 (5 bases). Trimming cost V 6 bases and J 8 bases, with 14 bases left between them. Germline CDR1 is PRHDT and CDR2 is FYEKMQ (reference sequence). This CDR3 is built from 13 residues. The CDR3, as DNA: TGTGCCAGCAGTTGGGGAGCCGCCGATGAGCAGTTCTTC. This translates into CASSWGAADEQFF.

This chain joins TRBV11-1 and TRBJ2-7; 7 bases line up with TRBD1. Per the germline V gene, CDR1 is SGHAT and CDR2 is FQDESV (reference sequence). The CDR3 has 15 amino acids. V gave up 2 bases and J gave up 4 bases; unmatched junction bases: 8. CDR3 region: CASSLHRGALYEQYF. The CDR3 nucleotides read TGTGCCAGCAGCTTACACAGGGGCGCCCTGTACGAGCAGTACTTC.

This clone occurred once. In this CDR3 the conserved last residue, phenylalanine or tryptophan, is missing, so a read error is likely. V usage is TRBV30 and J usage is TRBJ2-3; TRBD2 agrees at 14 bases. CDR3 length: 19 residues. CDR1 is GTSNPN, CDR2 SVGIG, per germline (reference sequence). V lost 1 base to trimming and J lost 3 bases; unmatched junction nucleotides: 12. As DNA, the CDR3 is TGTGCCTGGAGTGATTATCAGGGGACTAGCGGGAGATATACAGATACGCAGTATGTT. The encoded protein is CAWSDYQGTSGRYTDTQYV.

The chain combines TRBV19 with TRBJ2-5, with TRBD1 matching 11 bases. V trimming: 8 bases; J trimming: 5 bases; junction bases outside the gene matches: 4. Germline V gene lookup returns CDR1 LNHDA and CDR2 SQIVND (reference sequence). The length of the CDR3 is 13 residues. CDR3 sequence reads: CASGQGAGETQYF. CDR3 nucleotide sequence: TGTGCCAGTGGACAGGGGGCAGGGGAGACCCAGTACTTC.

The rearrangement joins TRBV6-1 to TRBJ2-2, with 7 nucleotides matching TRBD1. J lost 4 bases, V lost 7 bases, and 3 bases had no gene match. The CDR3 has 13 amino acids. The germline V gene encodes CDR1 MNHNS and CDR2 SASEGT. The DNA of the CDR3 is TGTGCCAGCATGGCAGGGGGCACCGGGGAGCTGTTTTTT. Amino acid sequence: CASMAGGTGELFF.

The J gene is TRBJ1-2, the V gene TRBV6-5, with a possible D match to TRBD1 (5 bases). Trimming took 6 bases from V and 4 from J, leaving 12 bases between them. Looked up from germline, CDR1 is MNHEY and CDR2 is SVGAGI. This CDR3 comprises 13 residues. The CDR3 region is CASRDSRFYGYTF. DNA for the CDR3: TGTGCCAGCAGAGACAGCCGCTTCTATGGCTACACCTTC.

The chain joins TRBV6-5 to TRBJ1-1; maybe TRBD1 (6 bases). The CDR3 has 14 amino acids. V was cut by 6 bases and J by 6 bases, with 17 bases left in between. Germline V lookup: CDR1 MNHEY, CDR2 SVGAGI. In DNA form, the CDR3 reads TGTGCCAGCAGATCACAGGGACCGGTGGCTGAAGCTTTCTTT. This sequence encodes CASRSQGPVAEAFF.

The J gene is TRBJ2-1, the V gene TRBV7-9, with 8 bases lining up with TRBD2. CDR1 SEHNR and CDR2 FQNEAQ come from the germline V gene (reference sequence). Trimming removed 5 bases from V and 1 base from J; junction bases left unmatched: 7. This CDR3 has 16 residues. The CDR3, as DNA: TGTGCCAGCAGCCCCAGCGGGGGACCATCCTACAATGAGCAGTTCTTC. It translates to CASSPSGGPSYNEQFF.

The gene calls are TRBV5-1 and TRBJ2-3, with TRBD1 matching 7 bases. Trimming removed 4 bases from V and 2 bases from J; junction bases left unmatched: 1. CDR1 SGHRS and CDR2 YFSETQ come from the germline V gene. CDR3 length equals 13 residues. The CDR3 coding sequence is TGCGCCAGCAGCGACAGGGACACAGATACGCAGTATTTT. Translating it yields CASSDRDTDTQYF.

This chain links TRBV6-5 with TRBJ2-7, with D uncertain. Trimming stripped 4 bases from V and 7 bases from J, with 8 bases between. The germline V gene has CDR1 MNHEY and CDR2 SVGAGI. The CDR3 covers 11 residues. CDR3: CASSSALEQYV. The DNA for the CDR3 is TGTGCCAGCAGTTCGGCTTTGGAGCAGTACGTC.

The count of this clone is one. V usage is TRBV7-2 and J usage is TRBJ2-1, with 8 bases fitting TRBD2. The CDR3 runs 15 residues. Trimming removed 5 bases from V and 8 bases from J; junction bases left unmatched: 11. Germline CDR1 is SGHTA and CDR2 is FQGNSA. The CDR3 DNA sequence: TGTGCCAGCAGCCCACCGGCCCGCGGGGGGTATGAGCAGTTCTTC. This encodes CASSPPARGGYEQFF.

The rearrangement uses TRBV10-3 and TRBJ2-5; tentative D call: TRBD1 (6 bases). This CDR3 region has 16 residues. Trimming stripped 3 bases from V and 4 bases from J, with 18 bases between. Germline V gene sequence: CDR1 ENHRY, CDR2 SYGVKD. CDR3 nucleotide sequence: TGTGCCATCAGTGACGTGGGCCAGGGGATAGGAGAGACCCAGTACTTC. This codes for CAISDVGQGIGETQYF.

This clone was detected a few times. The chain links TRBV28 to TRBJ2-1; 12 bases line up with TRBD2. CDR3 size: 16 residues. Per germline, CDR1 MDHEN and CDR2 SYDVKM. The junction had 8 bases not matched to a gene; V was cut back by 2 bases and J by 9 bases. CDR3 sequence: CASSLMVTSGSGEQFF. CDR3 nucleotides: TGTGCCAGCAGTTTAATGGTGACTAGCGGGAGTGGTGAGCAGTTCTTC.

This clone was counted a single time. V usage is TRBV7-9 and J usage is TRBJ1-2, with a weak D call TRBD1 (6 bases). CDR3 length: 14 residues. Per the germline V gene, CDR1 is SEHNR and CDR2 is FQNEAQ (reference sequence). Trimming took off 0 bases at V and 6 bases at J, with 11 bases between the two ends. The DNA for the CDR3 is TGTGCCAGCAGCTTAGCACAGGGTCACGATGGCTACACCTTC. It translates to CASSLAQGHDGYTF. The full variable domain, in which reference TRBV7-9 and TRBJ1-2 provide the parts outside the CDR3, is DTGVSQNPRHKITKRGQNVTFRCDPISEHNRLYWYRQTLGQGPEFLTYFQNEAQLEKSRLLSDRFSAERPKGSFSTLEIQRTEQGDSAMYLCASSLAQGHDGYTFGSGTRLTVV.

This clone was observed a few times. The rearrangement joins TRBV4-2 to TRBJ1-3; maybe TRBD1 (6 bases). Germline CDR1 LGHNA, CDR2 YNFKEQ. This CDR3 contains 16 residues. V lost 0 bases and J 2 bases, leaving 11 bases between the germline ends. In DNA form, the CDR3 reads TGTGCCAGCAGCCAAGAGGGGCAGGGGACTGGAAACACCATATATTTT. Amino acid sequence: CASSQEGQGTGNTIYF.

The rearrangement uses TRBV6-6 and TRBJ1-1, with D possibly being TRBD1 (6 bases). The germline V gene encodes CDR1 MNHNY and CDR2 SVGAGI (reference sequence). The V end was cut by 6 bases, the J end by 7 bases, with 12 bases between. This CDR3 region has 12 residues. The DNA for the CDR3 is TGTGCCAGCAGCCCAACAGGGCTTGAAGCTTTCTTT. Translating it yields CASSPTGLEAFF.

Here the CDR3 DNA reads TGTGCCAGTAGCTTACAGGGGTTGGGAAACTATGGCTACACCTTC. Its protein product is CASSLQGLGNYGYTF. V usage is TRBV19 and J usage is TRBJ1-2, with 7 nucleotides matching TRBD1. The V and J ends lost 6 bases and 2 bases, in that order; junction bases with no gene match: 9. The CDR3 extends over 15 amino acids. Per germline, CDR1 LNHDA and CDR2 SQIVND (reference sequence).

The chain combines TRBV5-1 with TRBJ2-3; 12 positions agree with TRBD2. From germline, CDR1 is SGHRS and CDR2 YFSETQ. The CDR3 sequence is 16 residues long. V gave up 2 bases and J gave up 6 bases; unmatched junction bases: 7. CDR3 in DNA: TGCGCCAGCAGCTTAAGGGCTAGCGGGGGGGCCGATACGCAGTATTTT. Protein: CASSLRASGGADTQYF.

The V gene is TRBV25-1, the J gene TRBJ2-7; the D is unclear. V was shortened by 0 bases and J by 3 bases, with 9 bases between the two germline ends. The CDR3 consists of 14 residues. Germline V lookup: CDR1 MGHDK, CDR2 SYGVNS. The CDR3 nucleotides are TGTGCCAGCAGTGAATATGAGGTTTTCTACGAGCAGTACTTC. Residues: CASSEYEVFYEQYF.

The rearrangement joins TRBV30 to TRBJ2-7, with 11 nucleotides matching TRBD1. J lost 2 bases, V lost 3 bases, and 3 bases had no gene match. The CDR3 runs 14 residues. Germline-derived CDR1 and CDR2 are GTSNPN and SVGIG (reference sequence). The CDR3 sequence is CAWRGQGGTYEQYF. The CDR3 DNA sequence: TGTGCCTGGAGGGGACAGGGGGGAACCTACGAGCAGTACTTC.

This chain links TRBV4-1 with TRBJ2-7, with D perhaps TRBD2 (5 bases). Trimming left V 1 base short and J 3 bases short, with 16 bases between. This CDR3 contains 16 residues. Looked up from germline, CDR1 is MGHRA and CDR2 is YSYEKL. CDR3: CASSQVFAGGNYEQYF. Here the CDR3 DNA reads TGCGCCAGCAGCCAAGTCTTCGCGGGTGGAAACTACGAGCAGTACTTC.